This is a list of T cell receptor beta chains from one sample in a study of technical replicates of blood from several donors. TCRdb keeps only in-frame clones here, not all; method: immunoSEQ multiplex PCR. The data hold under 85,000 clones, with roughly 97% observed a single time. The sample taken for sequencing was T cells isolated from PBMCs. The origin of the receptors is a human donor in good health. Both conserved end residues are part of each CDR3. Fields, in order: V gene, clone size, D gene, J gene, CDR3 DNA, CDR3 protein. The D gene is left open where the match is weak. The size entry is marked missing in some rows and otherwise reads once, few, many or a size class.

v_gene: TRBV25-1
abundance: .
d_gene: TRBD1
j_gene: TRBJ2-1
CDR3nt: TGTGCCAGCACCATCACAGGGGAAAATGAGCAGTTCTTC
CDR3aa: CASTITGENEQFF

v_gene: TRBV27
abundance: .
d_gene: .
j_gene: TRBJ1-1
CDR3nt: TGTGCCAGCAGTAAACAGGGAAATGAAGCTTTCTTT
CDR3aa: CASSKQGNEAFF

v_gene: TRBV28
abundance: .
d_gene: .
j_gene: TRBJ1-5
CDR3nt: TGTGGATGGGGTAGGGGTCAGCCCCAGCATTTT
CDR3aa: CGWGRGQPQHF

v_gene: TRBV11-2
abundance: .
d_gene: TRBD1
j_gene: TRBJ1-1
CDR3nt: TGTGCCAGCAGCTCGAACAGGGGCGGTCCTGAAGCTTTCTTT
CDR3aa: CASSSNRGGPEAFF

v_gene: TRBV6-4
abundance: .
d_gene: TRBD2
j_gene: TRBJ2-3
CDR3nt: TGTGCCAGCAAAGCGGGAGTTGAGACAGATACGCAGTATTTT
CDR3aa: CASKAGVETDTQYF

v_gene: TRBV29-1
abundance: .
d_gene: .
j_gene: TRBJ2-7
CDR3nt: TGCAGCGGTCAAACAGGAACTTACGAGCAGTACTTC
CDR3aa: CSGQTGTYEQYF

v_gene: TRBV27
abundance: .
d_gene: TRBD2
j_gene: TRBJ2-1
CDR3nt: TGTGCCAGCAGTAAAGGACTAGCGGTATACAATGAGCAGTTCTTC
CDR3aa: CASSKGLAVYNEQFF

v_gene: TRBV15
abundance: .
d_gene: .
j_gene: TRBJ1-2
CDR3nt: TGTGCCACCAGCAGAGATTCGGCGGAAGACTATGGCTACACCTTC
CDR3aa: CATSRDSAEDYGYTF

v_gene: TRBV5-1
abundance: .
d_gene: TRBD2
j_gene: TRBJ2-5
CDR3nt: TGCGCCAGCAGCTTTTTTCAGCGGGAGACCGAGACCCAGTACTTC
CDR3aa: CASSFFQRETETQYF

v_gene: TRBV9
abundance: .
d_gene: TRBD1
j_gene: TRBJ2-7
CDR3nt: TGTGCCAGCAGCGTAGGATTGACAGGGCAGTACGAGCAGTACTTC
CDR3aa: CASSVGLTGQYEQYF

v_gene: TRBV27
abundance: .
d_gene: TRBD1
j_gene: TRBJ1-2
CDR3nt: TGTGCCAGCAGTTTGAAAGCCGTCCCGGGACAGGGCTATGGCTACACCTTC
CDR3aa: CASSLKAVPGQGYGYTF

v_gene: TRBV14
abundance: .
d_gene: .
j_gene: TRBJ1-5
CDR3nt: TGTGCCAGCAGCTGGTGGAAGGGGTTAGGCAATCAGCCCCAGCATTTT
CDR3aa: CASSWWKGLGNQPQHF

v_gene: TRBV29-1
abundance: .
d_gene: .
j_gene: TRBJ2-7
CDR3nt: TGCAGCGTTGGAGGGGGAAGGGAGCAGTACTTC
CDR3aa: CSVGGGREQYF

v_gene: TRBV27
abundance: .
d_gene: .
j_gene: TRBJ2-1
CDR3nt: TGTGCCAGCAGTCGGTCGGTGTACAATGAGCAGTTCTTC
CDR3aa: CASSRSVYNEQFF

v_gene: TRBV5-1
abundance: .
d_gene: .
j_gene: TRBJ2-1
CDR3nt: TGCGCCAGCAGCTTGGTCTCAGCTAGCTCCTACAATGAGCAGTTCTTC
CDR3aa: CASSLVSASSYNEQFF

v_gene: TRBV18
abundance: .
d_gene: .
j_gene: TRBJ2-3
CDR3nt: TGTGCCAGCTCACCACCAGTTCCGGGAGCAAAGGATACGCAGTATTTT
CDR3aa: CASSPPVPGAKDTQYF

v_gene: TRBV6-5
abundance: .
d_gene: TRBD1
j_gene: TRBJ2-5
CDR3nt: TGTGCCAGCAGCAAGGGGGCAGAGACCCAGTACTTC
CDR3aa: CASSKGAETQYF

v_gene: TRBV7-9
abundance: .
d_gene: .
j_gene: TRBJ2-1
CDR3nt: TGTGCCAGCAGGTCGAGGCTGGCCGACAATGAGCAGTTCTTC
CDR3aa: CASRSRLADNEQFF

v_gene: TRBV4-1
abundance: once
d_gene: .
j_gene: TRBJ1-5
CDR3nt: TGCGCCAGCAGCCAAGCCGTCAATCAGCCCCAGCATTTT
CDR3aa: CASSQAVNQPQHF

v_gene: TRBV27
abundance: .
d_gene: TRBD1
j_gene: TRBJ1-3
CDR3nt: TGTGCCAGCAGTTTATCAGGGGGCATAGGAAACACCATATATTTT
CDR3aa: CASSLSGGIGNTIYF

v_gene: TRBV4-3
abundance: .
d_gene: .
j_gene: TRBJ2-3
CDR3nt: TGCGCCAGCAGTCGCGACAGGAAGGCCACAGATACGCAGTATTTT
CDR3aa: CASSRDRKATDTQYF

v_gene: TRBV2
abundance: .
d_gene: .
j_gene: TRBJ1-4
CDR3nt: TGTGCCAGCAGGGGAGTAGGTGAAAAACTGTTTTTT
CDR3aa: CASRGVGEKLFF

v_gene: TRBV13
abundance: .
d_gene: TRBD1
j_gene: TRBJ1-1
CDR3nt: TGTGCCAGCAGCCCACGTCGACAGGGGGCAAAAGCTTTCTTT
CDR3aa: CASSPRRQGAKAFF

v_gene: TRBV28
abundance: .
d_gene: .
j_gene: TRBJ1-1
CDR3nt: TGTGCCAGCAGTTTTCAGAGAGGGGGAACTGAAGCTTTCTTT
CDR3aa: CASSFQRGGTEAFF

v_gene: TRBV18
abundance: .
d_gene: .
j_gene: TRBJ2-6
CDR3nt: TGTGCCAGCTCAGAATCTCAGGGGGGATCTGGGGCCAACGTCCTGACTTTC
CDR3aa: CASSESQGGSGANVLTF

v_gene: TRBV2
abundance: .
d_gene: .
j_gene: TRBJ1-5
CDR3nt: TGTGCCAGCAGTGTTTCTAGAGACCCCTGGGGGGATCAGCCCCAGCATTTT
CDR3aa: CASSVSRDPWGDQPQHF

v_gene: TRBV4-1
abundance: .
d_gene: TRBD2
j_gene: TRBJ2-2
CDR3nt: TGCGCCAGCACCTATAGCGGGAGGGCCCCGAACACCGGGGAGCTGTTTTTT
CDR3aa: CASTYSGRAPNTGELFF

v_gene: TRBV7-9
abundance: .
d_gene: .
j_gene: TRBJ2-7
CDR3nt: TGTGCCAGCAGCTTAGAACGGTCTACCTACGAGCAGTACTTC
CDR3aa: CASSLERSTYEQYF

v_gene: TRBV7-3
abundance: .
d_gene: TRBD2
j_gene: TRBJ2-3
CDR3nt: TGTGCCAGCAGCTTAGGGACAACTAGCGGGAGACTGTATAGCACAGATACGCAGTATTTT
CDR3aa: CASSLGTTSGRLYSTDTQYF

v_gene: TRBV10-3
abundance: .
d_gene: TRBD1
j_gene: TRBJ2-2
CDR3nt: TGTGCCACCGCTACGGGACAGGGTGAAACCGGGGAGCTGTTTTTT
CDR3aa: CATATGQGETGELFF

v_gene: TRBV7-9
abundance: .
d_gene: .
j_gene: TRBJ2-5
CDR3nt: TGTGCCAGCAGCTTAGGGGGGACAAAATGGGAGACCCAGTACTTC
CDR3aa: CASSLGGTKWETQYF

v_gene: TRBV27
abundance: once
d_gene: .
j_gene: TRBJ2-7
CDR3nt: TGTGCCAGCAGTTTTAAGACAGGACCGTACGAGCAGTACTTC
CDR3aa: CASSFKTGPYEQYF

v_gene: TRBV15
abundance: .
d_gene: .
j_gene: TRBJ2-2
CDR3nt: TGTGCCACCAGCCCAAACACCGGGGAGCTGTTTTTT
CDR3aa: CATSPNTGELFF

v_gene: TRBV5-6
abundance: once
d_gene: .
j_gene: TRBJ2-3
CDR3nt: TGTGCCAGCAGCTTCACAGGGTATACGCAGTATTTT
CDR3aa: CASSFTGYTQYF

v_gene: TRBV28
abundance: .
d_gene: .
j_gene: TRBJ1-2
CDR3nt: TGTGCCAGCAGTACCTCCCCGCGGGTCAACTATGGCTACACCTTC
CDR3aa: CASSTSPRVNYGYTF